This T cell receptor (beta chain) was captured by sequencing in a study of cytomegalovirus exposure and HLA in healthy donors. General study points: CMV serostatus was the only recorded immune exposure for donors.

The primer mix had 60 Vbeta and 13 Jbeta primers. Some clones are missing from TCRdb's copy, which holds only in-frame ones; the method was immunoSEQ multiplex PCR. The sample contains 160,000 or so clones, 65% to 80% of which appear only once. With respect to this clone: Its cognate antigen is unknown.

The CDR3 spans 11 residues. Germline loops: CDR1 SGHRS, CDR2 YFSETQ. With V trimmed by 10 bases and J by 7 bases, 6 bases remained unmatched. The sequenced sample consisted of PBMCs. This receptor was taken from a woman aged 40 to 50 in good health and CMV-seronegative. The V gene is TRBV5-1, the J gene TRBJ1-2, with 8 bases matching TRBD1. Here the CDR3 DNA reads TGCGCCTGCTCAACAGGGGGTGGCTACACCTTC. Translating it yields CACSTGGGYTF.